This passage covers 30 T cell receptor beta chains from one sample sequenced in a study of blood T cells in healthy people across ages. Together with a sample-barcoded 5' primer, a J-beta primer mix was included in a second PCR lasting roughly 6 to 12 cycles. TCRdb used MiXCR to reprocess the 5' RACE reads, holding one entry per CDR3 protein. This repertoire shows some 750,000 distinct CDR3 sequences, 22% found once; its top ten account for around a fifth. Sequenced material: blood. The receptors originated from a man between 65 and 80 years old in good health.

The V and J genes are TRBV6-5 and TRBJ2-3; D is possibly TRBD2 (5 bases). The germline CDR1 and CDR2 sequences are MNHEY and SVGAGI. V lost 2 bases and J lost 2, with 11 bases in between. There are 15 residues in the CDR3. The CDR3 protein is CASSYELGPTDTQYF. The DNA for the CDR3 is TGTGCCAGCAGTTACGAACTAGGGCCCACAGATACGCAGTATTTT.

This clonotype has more than one count but fewer than ten. The chain couples TRBV2 to TRBJ2-3; D is perhaps TRBD2 (6 bases). Between the trimmed V and J ends, which lost 5 bases and 1 base, there was a span of 16 bases. Germline assignment: CDR1 SNHLY and CDR2 FYNNEI. The CDR3 extends over 16 amino acids. The CDR3 DNA sequence: TGTGCCAGCAGTTGGCGGGGCCGCCGGGGCACAGATACGCAGTATTTT. Translated, it gives CASSWRGRRGTDTQYF.

This clonotype was seen a handful of times. This chain uses TRBV19 with TRBJ1-1, with 7 bases that match TRBD1. V shed 5 bases, J shed 1 base, and the junction held 7 bases outside the gene matches. The germline V gene has CDR1 LNHDA and CDR2 SQIVND (reference sequence). The CDR3 is 15 amino acids. Written as DNA, the CDR3 is TGTGCCAGTAGTGTGACAGGGACGCGGAACACTGAAGCTTTCTTT. Amino acids: CASSVTGTRNTEAFF.

This clonotype was observed a handful of times. The V and J genes are TRBV5-1 and TRBJ2-1; TRBD1 matches at 7 bases. The J segment lost 10 bases and the V segment lost 2 bases, leaving 6 bases of the junction unmatched. Germline CDR1 reads SGHRS; CDR2 reads YFSETQ. This CDR3 region has 13 residues. CDR3 loop: CASSFNRGREQFF. In DNA form, the CDR3 reads TGCGCCAGCAGCTTCAACAGGGGACGAGAGCAGTTCTTC.

The chain is built from TRBV12-3 or TRBV12-4 and TRBJ1-2, with 9 bases matching TRBD1. The CDR3 is made up of 16 amino acids. V lost 5 bases, J lost 5 bases, and 12 bases stayed unmatched. CDR3 loop: CASSDRDRVSGYGYTF. CDR3 sequence (DNA): TGTGCCAGCAGTGACAGGGACAGGGTTTCGGGATATGGCTACACCTTC.

This rearrangement joins TRBV5-1 to TRBJ2-1; 7 bases agree with TRBD2. Germline CDR1 SGHRS, CDR2 YFSETQ. Trimming at V came to 2 bases and at J to 0 bases, leaving 11 bases not matched to a gene. CDR3 length equals 18 residues. The CDR3 sequence is CASSFRQRGPSSYNEQFF. Written as DNA, the CDR3 is TGCGCCAGCAGCTTTCGTCAGCGGGGCCCTAGCTCCTACAATGAGCAGTTCTTC.

The chain recombines TRBV7-6 with TRBJ2-7, with a weak D call TRBD1 (5 bases). The CDR3 totals 15 residues. The germline gives CDR1 SGHVS, CDR2 FNYEAQ. Trimming removed 1 base at V and 3 bases at J, with 13 bases between. The CDR3 loop reads CASSLDERQIYEQYV. CDR3 sequence (DNA): TGTGCCAGCAGCTTAGACGAGAGACAGATCTACGAGCAGTACGTC.

This clonotype was counted only a few times. The V call is TRBV6-6, the J call TRBJ2-5; D perhaps matches TRBD1 (5 bases). The end of the DNA aligns better with TRBJ2-7, so the J call may be wrong. The CDR3 loop spans 14 amino acids. Germline CDR1 is MNHNY and CDR2 is SVGAGI (reference sequence). CDR3 DNA: TGTGCCAGCAGAGCAGGGCCCACATACTACGAGCAGTACTTC. Protein sequence: CASRAGPTYYEQYF.

This clonotype turned up a few times. V is TRBV7-2 and J is TRBJ1-1; TRBD1 is a possible D gene (5 bases). Between the trimmed V and J ends, which lost 5 bases and 4 bases, there was a span of 14 bases. The CDR3 is 14 residues long. The germline V gene encodes CDR1 SGHTA and CDR2 FQGNSA. CDR3 sequence reads: CASSVQGVGTEAFF. The CDR3 region has the DNA TGTGCCAGCAGCGTCCAGGGTGTGGGCACTGAAGCTTTCTTT.

The rearrangement links TRBV6-5 to TRBJ2-4; TRBD2 agrees at 13 bases. Per germline, CDR1 MNHEY and CDR2 SVGAGI. The CDR3 is made up of 17 amino acids. Unmatched junction bases numbered 11, after V lost 5 bases and J lost 7 bases. CDR3 region: CASSLSGTSGKSNIQYF. The CDR3 nucleotides are TGTGCCAGCAGTCTATCCGGGACTAGCGGGAAAAGCAACATTCAGTACTTC.

V is TRBV27 and J is TRBJ2-1; possible D gene TRBD2, 5 bases. The J call may be faulty, since TRBJ2-7 better matches the DNA end. Per germline, CDR1 MNHEY and CDR2 SMNVEV (reference sequence). This CDR3 contains 16 residues. Written as DNA, the CDR3 is TGTGCCAGCAGTCATCGCGCCTCGGGAAACTCCTACGAGCAGTACTTC. Its translation: CASSHRASGNSYEQYF.

This clonotype was seen at least ten times. The chain has TRBV29-1 and TRBJ1-2; D is ambiguous. The CDR3 totals 13 residues. Germline CDR1 and CDR2: SQVTM and ANQGSEA. Deletions cut 8 bases from V and 4 bases from J, with 17 bases between. CDR3 protein: CSFSWGAGYGYTF. CDR3 DNA sequence: TGCAGCTTCTCTTGGGGTGCGGGCTATGGCTACACCTTC.

This clonotype has a count of ten or more. The chain uses TRBV10-3 and TRBJ2-5; D is uncertain. The ends were cut back, 3 bases at V and 5 bases at J, with 4 bases in the middle. This CDR3 spans 11 amino acids. CDR1 is ENHRY and CDR2 is SYGVKD in the germline V gene. The CDR3 spells CAISDRETQYF. The DNA for the CDR3 is TGTGCCATCAGTGATCGGGAGACCCAGTACTTC.

The chain couples TRBV12-3 or TRBV12-4 to TRBJ1-1, with no clear D. The CDR3 is made up of 13 amino acids. The ends were cut back, 6 bases at V and 2 bases at J, with 10 bases in the middle. The chain's CDR3 is CASSLGFNTEAFF. CDR3 coding DNA: TGTGCCAGCAGCCTAGGGTTCAACACTGAAGCTTTCTTT.

The chain carries TRBV6-5 and TRBJ1-3; D is perhaps TRBD1 (5 bases). V lost 0 bases and J 0 bases, leaving 12 bases between the germline ends. CDR1 and CDR2 (germline): MNHEY, SVGAGI. The CDR3 consists of 17 residues. The CDR3 sequence is CASSYSSGRFSGNTIYF. The DNA for the CDR3 is TGTGCCAGCAGTTACTCTTCGGGACGGTTCTCTGGAAACACCATATATTTT.

This clonotype has a count of ten or more. One end of the junction is discordant with germline, which a read error may explain. The chain is built from TRBV12-3 or TRBV12-4 and TRBJ2-2; 10 positions match TRBD2. This CDR3 is 15 amino acids long. The CDR3 here is CASSLAGANTGELFF. DNA of the CDR3: TGTGCCAGCAGTCTAGCGGGGGCGAACACCGGGGAGCTGTTTTTT.

This clonotype was detected a few times. The junction and the germline gene differ at one end; a read error may be behind it. This rearrangement joins TRBV9 to TRBJ2-4, with D possibly being TRBD1 or TRBD2 (5 bases each). Germline assignment: CDR1 SGDLS and CDR2 YYNGEE. The CDR3 totals 14 residues. The CDR3 sequence: CAGSPQGVQNIQYF. The CDR3 DNA is TGTGCCGGCAGCCCGCAGGGAGTTCAAAACATTCAGTACTTC.

This clonotype has only a few counts. The chain uses TRBV9 and TRBJ1-2, with D perhaps matching TRBD1 (6 bases). Trimming pared 3 bases from V and 5 bases from J, leaving 20 bases between. The CDR3 sequence is 16 residues long. Germline CDR1 and CDR2: SGDLS and YYNGEE. For the CDR3, the DNA is TGTGCCAGCAGCGCGAGGGGGGTCTGGGCAAGGTATGGCTACACCTTC. Amino acid sequence: CASSARGVWARYGYTF. The complete variable domain, with remaining parts taken from reference TRBV9 and TRBJ1-2, reads DSGVTQTPKHLITATGQRVTLRCSPRSGDLSVYWYQQSLDQGLQFLIQYYNGEERAKGNILERFSAQQFPDLHSELNLSSLELGDSALYFCASSARGVWARYGYTFGSGTRLTVV.

This clonotype was seen a handful of times. This CDR3 is missing its conserved last phenylalanine or tryptophan, likely due to a read error. The V gene is TRBV27, the J gene TRBJ2-3; D is possibly TRBD1 (6 bases). This CDR3 is built from 15 residues. Germline V gene sequence: CDR1 MNHEY, CDR2 SMNVEV (reference sequence). V lost 5 bases, J lost 4 bases, and 16 bases lay in between. The CDR3 here is CASSGTPPRADTQYL. DNA of the CDR3: TGTGCCAGCAGTGGGACACCGCCTCGGGCAGATACGCAGTATCTT.

This chain uses TRBV5-1 with TRBJ1-1, with D unresolved. In germline, CDR1 is SGHRS, CDR2 YFSETQ. The CDR3 loop spans 12 amino acids. V lost 0 bases to trimming and J lost 7 bases, with 7 bases between them. The CDR3 nucleotides are TGCGCCAGCAGCTTGGCCACGAGTGAAGCTTTCTTT. Its translation is CASSLATSEAFF.

At least ten counts were recorded for this clonotype. The chain joins TRBV10-3 to TRBJ2-5, with 8 nucleotides matching TRBD2. Trimming at V came to 4 bases and at J to 3 bases, leaving 10 bases not matched to a gene. Germline CDR1 ENHRY, CDR2 SYGVKD. This CDR3 spans 16 amino acids. DNA of the CDR3: TGTGCCATCAGTGGGGGTATACTAGCGGAGAAAGAGACCCAGTACTTC. It codes for CAISGGILAEKETQYF.

About this clonotype: A read error may account for a junction end that differs from germline. The rearrangement joins TRBV18 to TRBJ2-1; D is possibly TRBD1 (6 bases). The CDR3 is 13 residues long. The germline gives CDR1 KGHSH, CDR2 LQKENI. In nucleotides, the CDR3 is TGTGTCAGCTCACAGGGTTTCTACAATGAGCAGTTCTTC. Encoded protein: CVSSQGFYNEQFF.

V and J are TRBV5-1 and TRBJ1-1, with unresolved D. This CDR3 region has 14 residues. The V and J ends lost 2 bases and 1 base respectively, with 9 bases between them. Germline lookup yields CDR1 SGHRS and CDR2 YFSETQ. The CDR3 loop reads CASSLHQANTEAFF. Here the CDR3 DNA reads TGCGCCAGCAGCTTACACCAGGCGAACACTGAAGCTTTCTTT.

In the case of this clonotype: A junction end diverges from the germline sequence, so it may reflect a read error. This chain uses TRBV7-2 with TRBJ1-3; weak D call: TRBD1 (6 bases). The CDR3 has 16 residues. Looked up from germline, CDR1 is SGHTA and CDR2 is FQGNSA. CDR3 sequence reads: CASSLDSTTSGSTIYF. The CDR3 DNA sequence: TGTGCCAGCAGCTTGGACAGCACCACCTCTGGAAGCACCATATATTTT.

This clonotype has only a few counts. The genes are TRBV7-8 and TRBJ1-4; D ambiguous. The CDR3 is made up of 15 amino acids. The germline V gene has CDR1 SGHVS and CDR2 FQNEAQ. Trimming removed 6 bases from V and 3 bases from J, with 14 bases in between. In nucleotides, the CDR3 is TGTGCCAGCAGACAAAACCTCGCCCCTAATGAAAAACTGTTTTTT. This gives the protein CASRQNLAPNEKLFF.

This rearrangement joins TRBV6-5 to TRBJ2-7; D gene uncertain. V lost 4 bases, J lost 3 bases, and 13 bases lay in between. The CDR3 totals 14 residues. In germline, CDR1 is MNHEY, CDR2 SVGAGI. CDR3 region: CASSSDKPLYEQYV. CDR3 in DNA: TGTGCCAGCAGTTCCGACAAACCCCTCTACGAGCAGTACGTC.

This clonotype has more than one count but fewer than ten. The V call is TRBV20-1, the J call TRBJ2-1; possible D gene TRBD2, 5 bases. The CDR3 totals 15 residues. CDR1 is DFQATT and CDR2 is SNEGSKA in the germline V gene (reference sequence). V lost 0 bases to trimming and J lost 1 base, with 10 bases between them. The CDR3 coding sequence is TGCAGTGCTAGAGATGGCGGGTTATCCTACAATGAGCAGTTCTTC. This translates into CSARDGGLSYNEQFF.

This clonotype came up a few times. The genes are TRBV6-2 or TRBV6-3 and TRBJ2-3; possible D gene TRBD2, 6 bases. The CDR3 spans 14 residues. Germline V gene data show CDR1 as MNHEY and CDR2 as SVGEGT. V was shortened by 3 bases and J by 6 bases, with 13 bases between the two germline ends. The CDR3 protein is CASSYLRGMDTQYF. Here the CDR3 DNA reads TGTGCCAGCAGTTATCTACGGGGGATGGATACGCAGTATTTT.

CDR3 protein: CATSRAVGGPQSTDTQYF. The CDR3 DNA sequence: TGTGCCACCAGCAGGGCCGTAGGAGGGCCCCAGAGCACAGATACGCAGTATTTT. The V and J genes are TRBV15 and TRBJ2-3, with D maybe TRBD2 (6 bases). Germline V gives CDR1 LNHNV, CDR2 YYDKDF (reference sequence). The CDR3 spans 18 residues. V was pared by 3 bases and J by 0 bases, with 19 bases between.

The chain links TRBV29-1 to TRBJ1-4, with TRBD1 as a possible D gene (6 bases). Germline V CDR1 and CDR2: SQVTM, ANQGSEA. The CDR3 is 13 residues long. Trimming took 6 bases from V and 3 from J, leaving 11 bases between them. In DNA, the CDR3 is TGCAGCGTCAACAGGGATTCTAATGAAAAACTGTTTTTT. This sequence encodes CSVNRDSNEKLFF. The full variable domain, rest sourced from reference TRBV29-1 and TRBJ1-4, is SAVISQKPSRDICQRGTSLTIQCQVDSQVTMMFWYRQQPGQSLTLIATANQGSEATYESGFVIDKFPISRPNLTFSTLTVSNMSPEDSSIYLCSVNRDSNEKLFFGSGTQLSVL.